The rows below give T cell receptor beta chains drawn from one sample of a study of early T cells in non-severe SARS-CoV-2 infection. A single record per CDR3 protein comes from TCRdb applying MiXCR to the 5' RACE reads. Of 60,000 or so distinct CDR3 sequences listed, around 9.3% are singletons. The sequences come from whole blood, collected at baseline. These receptors all come from an adult who was a healthcare worker with PCR-confirmed SARS-CoV-2 infection or an uninfected control (not recorded which). Both conserved end residues are part of each CDR3. The D gene is left open where the match is weak. Part of the rows lack a size; the others show once, few, many or a class for expanded clones.

v_gene: TRBV7-2
d_gene: -
abundance: -
j_gene: TRBJ2-7
CDR3nt: TGTGCCAGCAGCGAAGACGGCGAGCAGTACTTC
CDR3aa: CASSEDGEQYF

v_gene: TRBV6-4
d_gene: -
abundance: many
j_gene: TRBJ2-3
CDR3nt: TGTGCCAGCAGTGACGGACCCACAGATACGCAGTATTTT
CDR3aa: CASSDGPTDTQYF

v_gene: TRBV7-2
d_gene: -
abundance: few
j_gene: TRBJ1-2
CDR3nt: TGTGCCAGCAGCTTCAGGACCGCAAATGGCTACACCTTC
CDR3aa: CASSFRTANGYTF

v_gene: TRBV5-1
d_gene: -
abundance: many
j_gene: TRBJ2-7
CDR3nt: TGCGCCAGCAGCCCGGACAGTTCCTACGAGCAGTACTTC
CDR3aa: CASSPDSSYEQYF

v_gene: TRBV2
d_gene: -
abundance: few
j_gene: TRBJ2-7
CDR3nt: TGTGCCAGCAGTTTGGGGGACATGACCTACGAGCAGTACTTC
CDR3aa: CASSLGDMTYEQYF

v_gene: TRBV5-1
d_gene: -
abundance: -
j_gene: TRBJ1-1
CDR3nt: TGCGCCAGCAGCTTGGGTCCAGGGAACACTGAAGCTTTCTTT
CDR3aa: CASSLGPGNTEAFF

v_gene: TRBV3-1
d_gene: -
abundance: -
j_gene: TRBJ2-3
CDR3nt: TGTGCCAGCAGCCAAGATCTTGTTACAGGTATATTCACAGATACGCAGTTTTTT
CDR3aa: CASSQDLVTGIFTDTQFF

v_gene: TRBV29-1
d_gene: -
abundance: many
j_gene: TRBJ2-3
CDR3nt: TGCAGCGTTGAAGTTTCCACTAGCACAGATACGCAGTATTTT
CDR3aa: CSVEVSTSTDTQYF

v_gene: TRBV5-1
d_gene: -
abundance: few
j_gene: TRBJ2-7
CDR3nt: TGCGCCAGCAGCTTCACAGGGAATGAGCAGTACTTC
CDR3aa: CASSFTGNEQYF

v_gene: TRBV3-1
d_gene: -
abundance: few
j_gene: TRBJ2-5
CDR3nt: TGTGCCAGCAACCAAGATGCAGGGGCAGAGACCCAGTACTTC
CDR3aa: CASNQDAGAETQYF

v_gene: TRBV6-5
d_gene: -
abundance: -
j_gene: TRBJ1-6
CDR3nt: TGTGCCAGCAGGCCAGGTTCGGGGCTCAGGCGGAATTCACCCCTCCACTTT
CDR3aa: CASRPGSGLRRNSPLHF

v_gene: TRBV18
d_gene: TRBD1
abundance: -
j_gene: TRBJ2-7
CDR3nt: TGTGCCAGCTCGACGGGACAGGGGGCGGGCGAGCAGTACTTC
CDR3aa: CASSTGQGAGEQYF